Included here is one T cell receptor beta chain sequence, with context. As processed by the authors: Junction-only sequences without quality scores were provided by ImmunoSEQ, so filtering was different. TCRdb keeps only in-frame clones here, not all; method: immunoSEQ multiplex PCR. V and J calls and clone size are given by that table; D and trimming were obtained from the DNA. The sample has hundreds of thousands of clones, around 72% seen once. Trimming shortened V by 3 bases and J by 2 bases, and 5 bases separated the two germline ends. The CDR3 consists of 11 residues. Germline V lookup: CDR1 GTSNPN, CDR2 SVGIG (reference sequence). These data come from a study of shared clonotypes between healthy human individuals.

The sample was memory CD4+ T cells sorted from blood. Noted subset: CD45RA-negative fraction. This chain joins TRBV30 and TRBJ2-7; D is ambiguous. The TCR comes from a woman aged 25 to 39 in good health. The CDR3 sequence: CAWRSAYEQYF. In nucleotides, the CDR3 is TGTGCCTGGAGGTCTGCCTACGAGCAGTACTTC.